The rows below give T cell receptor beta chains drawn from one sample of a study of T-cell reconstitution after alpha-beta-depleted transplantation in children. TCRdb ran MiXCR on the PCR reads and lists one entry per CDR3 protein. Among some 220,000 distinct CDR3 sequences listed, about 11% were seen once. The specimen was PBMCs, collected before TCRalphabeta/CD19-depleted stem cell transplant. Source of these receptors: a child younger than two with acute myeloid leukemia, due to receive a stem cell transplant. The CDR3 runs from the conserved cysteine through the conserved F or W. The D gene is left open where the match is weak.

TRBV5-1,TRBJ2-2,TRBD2,CASSPPSGGTGELFF
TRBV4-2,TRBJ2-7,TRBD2,CASSTTSGPFEQYF
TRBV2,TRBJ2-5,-,CASRTRGGYGETQYF
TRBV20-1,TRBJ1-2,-,CSARDLLAALANYGYTF
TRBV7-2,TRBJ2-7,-,CASSLRYILGSYEQYF
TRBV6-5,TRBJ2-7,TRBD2,CATGRGGPYEQYF
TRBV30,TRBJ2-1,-,CAFALYNEQFF
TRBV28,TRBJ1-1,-,CASSLGHRYTEAFF
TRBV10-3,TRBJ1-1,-,CAISEAEGGRITEAFF
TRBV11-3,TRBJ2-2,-,CASSSNGRYTGELFF
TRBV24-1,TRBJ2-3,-,CATSVDRGPDTQYF
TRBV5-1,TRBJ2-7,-,CASSLWDSRGGEQYF
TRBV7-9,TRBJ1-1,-,CASSSWVLNTEAFF
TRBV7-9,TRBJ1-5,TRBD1,CASSFHTGGPQPQHF
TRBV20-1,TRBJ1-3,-,CSASRNSGNTIYF
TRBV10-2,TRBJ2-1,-,CASRARDSRYNEQFF
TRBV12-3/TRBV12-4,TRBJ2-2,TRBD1,CASGRTGGVLNTGELFF
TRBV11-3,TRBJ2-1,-,CASSPGPGSNEQFF